The rows below give T cell receptor beta chains drawn from one sample of a study of CD8 T cells in ankylosing spondylitis. TCRdb re-called the 5' RACE reads through MiXCR, storing one row per CDR3 protein. The sample lists roughly 400,000 distinct CDR3 sequences, more than 20% occurring once. The sequenced sample was blood, either unsorted or a sorted T cell fraction (not recorded which). The receptors were sampled from a male donor with ankylosing spondylitis. CDR3s include the opening cysteine and the closing phenylalanine or tryptophan. Fields, in order: J gene, V gene, CDR3 protein.

TRBJ1-1	TRBV12-3/TRBV12-4	CASTDDGLAEAFF
TRBJ1-5	TRBV15	CATSRDRANQPQHF
TRBJ2-7	TRBV5-1	CASTTGGSYEQYF
TRBJ2-2	TRBV6-1	CASTPGLRGNGELFF
TRBJ2-3	TRBV11-3	CASSPRERTDADTQYF
TRBJ2-1	TRBV6-2/TRBV6-3	CASSFIRDEQFF
TRBJ2-7	TRBV3-1	CASSQDFLSSYEQYF
TRBJ1-2	TRBV3-1	CASSQAYGRGYGYTF
TRBJ2-1	TRBV5-1	CASSLARALENEQFF
TRBJ2-1	TRBV10-3	CAISEQREAPGMLF
TRBJ2-2	TRBV18	CASSPVAGSTNTGELFF
TRBJ2-5	TRBV29-1	CSVEREWVTQYF
TRBJ2-7	TRBV4-3	CASSQKGQATSYEQYF
TRBJ2-1	TRBV4-2	CASSQVGSSGSVREWGSYNEQFF
TRBJ2-2	TRBV9	CASTYLGDTGELFF
TRBJ2-7	TRBV5-1	CASSLAAGAGYEQYF
TRBJ1-2	TRBV7-2	CASSLGVGANYGYTF
TRBJ1-5	TRBV12-3/TRBV12-4	CASSFVGRGNNQPQHF
TRBJ2-7	TRBV19	CASSIRTASGEQYF
TRBJ1-2	TRBV6-4	CASSDSPQGGYGYTF
TRBJ1-2	TRBV11-2	CASSLLGQGEGYTF
TRBJ2-5	TRBV7-2	CASSLVRGGEETQYF
TRBJ2-1	TRBV5-1	CASSLVGTEKYNEQFF
TRBJ2-2	TRBV11-2	CASSIQPNTGELFF
TRBJ2-5	TRBV29-1	CSVAGDGRLGETQYF
TRBJ2-7	TRBV20-1	CSARGNDQYSYEQYF
TRBJ2-1	TRBV7-6	CASSLAGGNNEQFF
TRBJ2-1	TRBV6-1	CASSLITTGGPYNEQFF
TRBJ1-2	TRBV20-1	CSARARDRKEFSYTF
TRBJ2-3	TRBV7-6	CASSGQGTDTQYF
TRBJ1-2	TRBV18	CASSPAGENGYTF
TRBJ2-5	TRBV20-1	CSASSPGLAEETQYF
TRBJ1-2	TRBV19	CASSMGAGQFLYGYTF
TRBJ2-2	TRBV20-1	CSASPSENTGELFF
TRBJ2-7	TRBV23-1	CASSLIEGDIYEQYF
TRBJ2-1	TRBV2	CASSERGLAGGREEQFF
TRBJ2-7	TRBV7-2	CASSLLMTPYEQYF
TRBJ1-5	TRBV5-1	CASSLDSINQPQHF
TRBJ2-5	TRBV10-2	CASSRGARETQYF
TRBJ2-5	TRBV12-3/TRBV12-4	CASSPSAGTQYF
TRBJ2-3	TRBV24-1	CATSDQRTGWSTDTQYF
TRBJ2-5	TRBV5-6	CASSRGETQYF
TRBJ2-2	TRBV12-3/TRBV12-4	CASTRVNTGELFF
TRBJ1-2	TRBV12-3/TRBV12-4	CASSLTAAGGYGYTF
TRBJ2-1	TRBV11-2	CASSRPSGRVNEQFF
TRBJ2-5	TRBV5-6	CASSLGSRRFEGETQYF
TRBJ2-2	TRBV5-1	CASSPSGSTGELFF
TRBJ1-2	TRBV7-8	CASSLTRSGVYTF
TRBJ2-5	TRBV5-1	CASSLAGPQETQYF
TRBJ2-7	TRBV9	CASSVIPQAVAEQYF
TRBJ2-2	TRBV20-1	CSALRDGSLTGELFF
TRBJ1-5	TRBV6-1	CASASQGSHLSNQPQHF
TRBJ2-5	TRBV7-3	CASSLNVQETQYF